This T cell receptor (beta chain) was sequenced for a study of blood T cells in healthy people across ages. The authors ran a second PCR of 7 to 11 cycles using a sample-barcoded 5' primer and a J-beta primer mix. Each sample provided no less than 3 million CDR3-containing paired-end reads. TCRdb re-called the 5' RACE reads with MiXCR, one entry per CDR3 protein. The sample carries about 1.8 million distinct CDR3 sequences, just under 50% recorded once. This clonotype was observed a few times. The sample was blood. The sequence was collected from a woman in her thirties or forties in good health.

Written as DNA, the CDR3 is TGTGCCAGCAGTGAAACTAGCGGGGGGGCAAATGAGCAGTACTTC. It yields the protein CASSETSGGANEQYF. The J gene is TRBJ2-7, the V gene TRBV6-1, with 13 bases identical to TRBD2. There are 15 residues in the CDR3. The germline gives CDR1 MNHNS, CDR2 SASEGT. The ends lost 2 bases at V and 7 bases at J; junction bases unmatched: 5.